A selection of T cell receptor beta chains follows, all from one sample in a study of T-cell memory formation after mild COVID-19. TCRdb re-analysed the 5' RACE reads in MiXCR, keeping a single row per CDR3 protein. The table records about 350,000 distinct CDR3 sequences, around an eighth of them present only once. The sample consisted of PBMCs or a T cell subset sorted from them (not recorded which). These receptors came from a man between 18 and 35 years old who had mild COVID-19 (a few samples of this study predate the infection). Cell type and time point are not known. CDR3s include the opening cysteine and the closing phenylalanine or tryptophan. The D gene is left open where the match is weak. The size of a clone is reported for some rows only, either as once, few or many, or as a class for expanded clones.

-,-,TRBJ1-1,TRBV15,CATSRDTEAFF,TGTGCCACCAGCAGAGACACTGAAGCTTTCTTT
-,-,TRBJ2-1,TRBV5-1,CASSPGTRGGNEQFF,TGCGCCAGCAGCCCTGGGACCCGAGGGGGCAATGAGCAGTTCTTC
-,many,TRBJ1-2,TRBV7-9,CASSSGESLNYGYTF,TGTGCCAGCAGCTCAGGGGAAAGTCTTAACTATGGCTACACCTTC
TRBD2,-,TRBJ2-5,TRBV5-4,CASSDWTSGEETQYF,TGTGCCAGCAGCGACTGGACTAGCGGGGAAGAGACCCAGTACTTC
TRBD1,-,TRBJ1-4,TRBV18,CASSPQTGHEEKLFF,TGTGCCAGCTCACCCCAGACAGGGCATGAAGAAAAACTGTTTTTT
-,few,TRBJ1-6,TRBV3-1,CASSQSSTNNSPLHF,TGTGCCAGCAGCCAATCTTCGACGAATAATTCACCCCTCCACTTT
-,-,TRBJ2-7,TRBV10-3,CAALGGEYEQYF,TGTGCCGCCTTAGGGGGGGAATACGAGCAGTACTTC
-,few,TRBJ1-6,TRBV7-8,CASSSAPGAHSPLHF,TGTGCCAGCAGCTCCGCCCCGGGCGCCCATTCACCCCTCCACTTT
-,-,TRBJ1-2,TRBV27,CASSFKAAVFDGYTF,TGTGCCAGCAGTTTTAAGGCTGCGGTGTTTGATGGCTACACCTTC
-,-,TRBJ1-5,TRBV5-5,CASSLQGRSNQPQHF,TGTGCCAGCAGCTTGCAGGGTCGGAGCAATCAGCCCCAGCATTTT
-,-,TRBJ1-4,TRBV12-3/TRBV12-4,CASSLTRDRKLFF,TGTGCCAGCAGTTTAACCCGGGACCGAAAACTGTTTTTT
-,-,TRBJ2-7,TRBV20-1,CSARSASYEQYF,TGCAGTGCCAGGAGTGCGTCATACGAGCAGTACTTC
TRBD1,few,TRBJ2-1,TRBV14,CASSQSDPGTGLWHEQFF,TGTGCCAGCAGCCAATCCGACCCCGGGACAGGACTTTGGCATGAGCAGTTCTTC
TRBD1,-,TRBJ1-2,TRBV7-9,CASSSTGGLYYGYTF,TGTGCCAGCAGCTCAACAGGGGGGCTCTACTATGGCTACACCTTC
TRBD1,-,TRBJ2-7,TRBV27,CASSLARTGAKGEQYF,TGTGCCAGCAGTTTAGCCCGGACAGGGGCTAAGGGCGAGCAGTACTTC
TRBD2,-,TRBJ2-1,TRBV2,CASSEKRGGYNEQFF,TGTGCCAGCAGTGAAAAGCGGGGTGGGTACAATGAGCAGTTCTTC
TRBD1,few,TRBJ2-7,TRBV29-1,CSVEGTGPYEQYF,TGCAGCGTAGAGGGGACAGGACCTTACGAGCAGTACTTC
-,few,TRBJ1-1,TRBV5-6,CASSAKMNTEAFF,TGTGCCAGCAGCGCTAAAATGAACACTGAAGCTTTCTTT
TRBD1,-,TRBJ2-1,TRBV30,CAWSWGQGADEQFF,TGTGCCTGGAGTTGGGGACAGGGGGCCGATGAGCAGTTCTTC
-,-,TRBJ1-2,TRBV20-1,CSARINRVNYGYTF,TGCAGTGCTAGAATAAACAGGGTAAACTATGGCTACACCTTC
-,-,TRBJ1-2,TRBV5-4,CASRYRTDYGYTF,TGTGCCAGCAGATATCGGACAGACTATGGCTACACCTTC
-,-,TRBJ1-2,TRBV6-6,CASSTGGARGYTF,TGTGCCAGCAGTACGGGAGGGGCCCGGGGCTACACCTTC
-,-,TRBJ2-1,TRBV9,CASSVRPLAGARNEQFF,TGTGCCAGCAGCGTTCGCCCTCTCGCGGGGGCTAGGAATGAGCAGTTCTTC
-,many,TRBJ2-7,TRBV18,CASSLGGDGEQYF,TGTGCCAGCTCACTCGGGGGCGACGGGGAGCAGTACTTC
-,few,TRBJ1-6,TRBV7-9,CASSPQGAGASPLHF,TGTGCCAGCAGCCCCCAGGGAGCCGGGGCTTCACCCCTCCACTTT
-,once,TRBJ1-6,TRBV10-3,CAISEHPAERGNSPLHF,TGTGCCATCAGTGAGCACCCGGCAGAAAGGGGTAATTCACCCCTCCACTTT
TRBD1,few,TRBJ2-7,TRBV3-1,CASSQTGNEQYF,TGTGCCAGCAGCCAGACAGGGAACGAGCAGTACTTC
-,few,TRBJ1-2,TRBV13,CASSRFDMGYGYTF,TGTGCCAGCAGCCGGTTCGATATGGGCTATGGCTACACCTTC
-,few,TRBJ2-1,TRBV5-1,CASSLEFGGGEQFF,TGCGCCAGCAGCTTGGAATTTGGGGGTGGTGAGCAGTTCTTC
-,many,TRBJ1-5,TRBV3-1,CASSQGGTGSNQPQHF,TGTGCCAGCAGCCAAGGAGGGACGGGTAGCAATCAGCCCCAGCATTTT
TRBD1,few,TRBJ1-1,TRBV5-1,CATSPRGRQGITEAFF,TGCGCCACCTCCCCCCGGGGCCGACAGGGGATAACTGAAGCTTTCTTT
-,-,TRBJ2-5,TRBV6-2/TRBV6-3,CASGRGETQYF,TGTGCCAGCGGACGGGGAGAGACCCAGTACTTC
-,few,TRBJ1-5,TRBV7-2,CASSFTGEQPQHF,TGTGCCAGCAGCTTCACAGGAGAACAGCCCCAGCATTTT
-,-,TRBJ2-5,TRBV7-2,CASSKSPGREVTQYF,TGTGCCAGCAGCAAAAGCCCGGGCAGGGAGGTGACCCAGTACTTC
-,-,TRBJ2-5,TRBV18,CASSPLSGEETQYF,TGTGCCAGCTCACCCCTCTCAGGTGAAGAGACCCAGTACTTC
TRBD1,-,TRBJ1-2,TRBV4-2,CASSQDRTGGVNYGYTF,TGTGCCAGCAGCCAAGATAGGACAGGAGGGGTTAACTATGGCTACACCTTC
-,many,TRBJ2-1,TRBV29-1,CSVELNNEQFF,TGCAGCGTTGAACTAAACAATGAGCAGTTCTTC
-,many,TRBJ1-1,TRBV29-1,CSVDRAYTEAFF,TGCAGCGTTGACAGGGCCTACACTGAAGCTTTCTTT
-,few,TRBJ2-5,TRBV7-9,CASSITGLQETQYF,TGTGCCAGCAGTATCACAGGTTTACAAGAGACCCAGTACTTC
TRBD1,-,TRBJ1-4,TRBV9,CASSPRGAPGEKLFF,TGTGCCAGCAGCCCCAGGGGGGCCCCGGGGGAAAAACTGTTTTTT
TRBD2,once,TRBJ2-1,TRBV7-9,CASSSRLAGSYNEQFF,TGTGCCAGCAGCTCCAGACTAGCGGGATCCTACAATGAGCAGTTCTTC
-,-,TRBJ2-7,TRBV6-5,CASSPRGTFYEQYF,TGTGCCAGCAGTCCCAGAGGGACTTTCTACGAGCAGTACTTC
TRBD1,many,TRBJ1-1,TRBV5-1,CASSLRQGRTEAFF,TGCGCCAGCAGCTTGAGACAGGGGCGCACTGAAGCTTTCTTT
-,-,TRBJ1-1,TRBV6-1,CASSGQTPKTEAFF,TGTGCCAGCAGCGGGCAAACCCCGAAAACTGAAGCTTTCTTT
-,few,TRBJ1-6,TRBV10-3,CAISGQGGTYNSPLHF,TGTGCCATCAGTGGCCAGGGTGGCACCTATAATTCACCCCTCCACTTT
-,-,TRBJ2-2,TRBV6-1,CASPGKFGGELFF,TGTGCCAGCCCCGGTAAATTTGGCGGGGAGCTGTTTTTT
TRBD2,many,TRBJ2-1,TRBV6-5,CASSWRTSGGIYEQFF,TGTGCCAGCAGTTGGAGGACTAGCGGGGGGATCTATGAGCAGTTCTTC
-,many,TRBJ2-1,TRBV4-3,CASSQDARGDEQFF,TGCGCCAGCAGCCAAGATGCCAGGGGGGATGAGCAGTTCTTC
-,-,TRBJ2-1,TRBV7-3,CASSSGVTNNEQFF,TGTGCCAGCAGCTCAGGGGTCACCAACAATGAGCAGTTCTTC